This T cell receptor beta chain was captured in a study of cytomegalovirus exposure and HLA in healthy donors. 60 Vbeta and 13 Jbeta primers were used in PCR. TCRdb's copy holds only in-frame clones and misses some; the assay was immunoSEQ multiplex PCR. The sample carries some 190,000 clones, about nine tenths recorded once. Study-wide results and limits: Some V segments (TRBV6-2 and TRBV6-3 among them) were excluded as indistinguishable. The study carried out a later analysis of TCR beta sequences. It associated some 17,000 of them with specific HLA alleles at a false discovery rate of 0.05. Many donors shared some public TCRs, even though most TCR sequences were rare.

Comment on this clone: Its antigen remains unknown.

The CDR3 is 15 residues long. Germline V gene sequence: CDR1 MNHEY, CDR2 SVGAGI. V trimming: 5 bases; J trimming: 3 bases; junction bases outside the gene matches: 9. The sample was PBMCs. The V and J genes are TRBV6-5 and TRBJ1-2; TRBD1 matches at 7 bases. This sequence was found in a man aged 25-45 years in good health and CMV-seronegative. CDR3 sequence: CASSRGREVHYGYTF. CDR3 nucleotide sequence: TGTGCCAGCAGTAGGGGGCGGGAAGTCCACTATGGCTACACCTTC.